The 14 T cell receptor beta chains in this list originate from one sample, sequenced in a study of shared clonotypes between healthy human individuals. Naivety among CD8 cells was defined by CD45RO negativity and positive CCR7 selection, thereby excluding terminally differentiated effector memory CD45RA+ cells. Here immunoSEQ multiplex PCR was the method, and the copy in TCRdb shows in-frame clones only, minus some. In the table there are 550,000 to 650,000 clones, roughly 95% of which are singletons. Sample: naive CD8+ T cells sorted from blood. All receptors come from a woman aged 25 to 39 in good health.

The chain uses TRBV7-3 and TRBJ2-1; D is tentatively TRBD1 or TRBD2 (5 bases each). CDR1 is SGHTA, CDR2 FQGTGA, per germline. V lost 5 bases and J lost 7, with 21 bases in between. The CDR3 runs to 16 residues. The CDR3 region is CASSEGRDHPWNEQFF. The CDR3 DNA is TGTGCCAGCAGCGAGGGCCGGGACCACCCCTGGAATGAGCAGTTCTTC.

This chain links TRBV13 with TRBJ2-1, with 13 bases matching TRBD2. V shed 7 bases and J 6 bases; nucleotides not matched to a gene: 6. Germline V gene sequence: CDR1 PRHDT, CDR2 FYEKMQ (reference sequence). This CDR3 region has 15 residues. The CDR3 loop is CASTSGTSGTNEQFF. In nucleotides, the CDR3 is TGTGCCAGCACCTCCGGGACTAGCGGGACCAATGAGCAGTTCTTC.

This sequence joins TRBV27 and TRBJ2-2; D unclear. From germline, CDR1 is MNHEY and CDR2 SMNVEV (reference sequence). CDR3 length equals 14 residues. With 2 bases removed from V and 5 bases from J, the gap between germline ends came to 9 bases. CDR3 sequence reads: CASSLSFGTGELFF. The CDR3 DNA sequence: TGTGCCAGCAGTTTAAGTTTTGGTACCGGGGAGCTGTTTTTT.

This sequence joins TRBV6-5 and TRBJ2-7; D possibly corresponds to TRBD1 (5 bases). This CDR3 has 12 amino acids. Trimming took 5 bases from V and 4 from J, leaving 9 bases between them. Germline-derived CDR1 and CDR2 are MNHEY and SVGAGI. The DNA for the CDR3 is TGTGCCAGCAGTGGACACCTGTACGAGCAGTACTTC. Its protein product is CASSGHLYEQYF.

CDR3 residues: CASSIVVALALETQYF. The CDR3 nucleotides are TGTGCCAGTAGTATAGTAGTAGCCCTTGCTTTGGAGACCCAGTACTTC. The V gene is TRBV19, the J gene TRBJ2-5; D is unclear. Germline assignment: CDR1 LNHDA and CDR2 SQIVND (reference sequence). The CDR3 consists of 16 residues. Trimming left V 1 base short and J 5 bases short, with 17 bases between.

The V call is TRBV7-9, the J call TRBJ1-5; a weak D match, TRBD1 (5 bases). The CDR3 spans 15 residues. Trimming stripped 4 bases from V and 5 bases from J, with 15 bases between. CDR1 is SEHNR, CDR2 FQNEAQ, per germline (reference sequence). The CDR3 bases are TGTGCCAGCAGCTCGACGAGGGACGGTGATCAGCCCCAGCATTTT. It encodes CASSSTRDGDQPQHF. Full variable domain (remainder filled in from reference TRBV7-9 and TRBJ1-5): DTGVSQNPRHKITKRGQNVTFRCDPISEHNRLYWYRQTLGQGPEFLTYFQNEAQLEKSRLLSDRFSAERPKGSFSTLEIQRTEQGDSAMYLCASSSTRDGDQPQHFGDGTRLSIL.

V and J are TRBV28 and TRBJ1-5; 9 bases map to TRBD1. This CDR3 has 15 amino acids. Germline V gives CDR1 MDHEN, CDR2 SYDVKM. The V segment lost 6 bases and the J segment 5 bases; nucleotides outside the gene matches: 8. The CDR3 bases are TGTGCCAGCAGGGGGGACAGGGAGGCAGATCAGCCCCAGCATTTT. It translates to CASRGDREADQPQHF.

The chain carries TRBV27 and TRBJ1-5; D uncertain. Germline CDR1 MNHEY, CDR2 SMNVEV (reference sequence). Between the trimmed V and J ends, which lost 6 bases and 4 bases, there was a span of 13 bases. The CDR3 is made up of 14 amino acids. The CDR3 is CASRPTRENQPQHF. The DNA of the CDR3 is TGTGCCAGCAGGCCCACGAGGGAGAATCAGCCCCAGCATTTT.

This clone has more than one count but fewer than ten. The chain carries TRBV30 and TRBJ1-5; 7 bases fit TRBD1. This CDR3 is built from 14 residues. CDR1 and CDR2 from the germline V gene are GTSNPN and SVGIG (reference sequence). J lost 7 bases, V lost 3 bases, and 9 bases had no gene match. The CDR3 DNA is TGTGCCTGGAGCCATCGAGGGGGCAGGCAGCCCCAGCATTTT. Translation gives CAWSHRGGRQPQHF.

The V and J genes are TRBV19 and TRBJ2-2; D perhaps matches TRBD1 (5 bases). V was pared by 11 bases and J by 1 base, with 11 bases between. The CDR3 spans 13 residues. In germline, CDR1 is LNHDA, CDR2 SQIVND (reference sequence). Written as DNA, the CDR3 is TGTGCCGGGGAAGACAGGAACACCGGGGAGCTGTTTTTT. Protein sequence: CAGEDRNTGELFF.

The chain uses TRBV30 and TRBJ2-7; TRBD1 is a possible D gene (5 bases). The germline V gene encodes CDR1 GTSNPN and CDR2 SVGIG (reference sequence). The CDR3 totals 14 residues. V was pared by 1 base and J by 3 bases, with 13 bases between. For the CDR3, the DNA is TGTGCCTGGAGTGAGGGGTTACTTGGCTACGAGCAGTACTTC. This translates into CAWSEGLLGYEQYF.

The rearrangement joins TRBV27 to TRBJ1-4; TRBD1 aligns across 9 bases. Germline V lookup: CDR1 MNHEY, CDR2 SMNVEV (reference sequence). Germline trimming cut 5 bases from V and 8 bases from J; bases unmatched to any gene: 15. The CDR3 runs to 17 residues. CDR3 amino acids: CASSLTGQGYVGEKLFF. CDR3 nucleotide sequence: TGTGCCAGCAGTCTCACGGGACAGGGTTACGTCGGAGAAAAACTGTTTTTT.

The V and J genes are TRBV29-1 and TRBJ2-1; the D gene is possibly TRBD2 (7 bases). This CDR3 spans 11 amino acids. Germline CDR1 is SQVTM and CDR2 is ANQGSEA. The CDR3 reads CSGGAGAEQFF. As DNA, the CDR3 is TGCTCTGGGGGCGCGGGGGCTGAGCAGTTCTTC.

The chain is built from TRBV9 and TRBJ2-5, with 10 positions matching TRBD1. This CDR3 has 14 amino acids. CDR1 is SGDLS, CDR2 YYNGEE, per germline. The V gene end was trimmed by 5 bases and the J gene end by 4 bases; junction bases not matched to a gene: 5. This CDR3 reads CASSPGTGVETQYF. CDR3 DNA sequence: TGTGCCAGCAGTCCAGGGACAGGGGTAGAGACCCAGTACTTC.